This record concerns one TCR beta chain sequence. The clone's antigen remains unknown. Per-base quality was not reported, and no clone a single base away is much larger than it. This sample was taken from a study of OX40 agonist ivuxolimab in advanced cancers. Notes on the research overall: Ivuxolimab, which targeted the costimulatory receptor OX40 (CD134), was an agonistic, fully human IgG2 monoclonal antibody. Three dose-escalation patients achieved partial responses, one with hepatocellular carcinoma and two with cutaneous melanoma. Intravenous ivuxolimab was administered to patients every 2 weeks at six dose levels: 0.01, 0.1, 0.3, 1.5, 3 and 10 mg/kg. Among the 50 to 55 dose-escalation patients, some 20 had hepatocellular carcinoma, approximately 15 melanoma, 9 renal cell carcinoma and 9 head and neck cancer. The paper reports the monotherapy dose-escalation portion (N of about 50 patients) of the phase I ivuxolimab trial. In the dose-escalation cohort, 82.7% of patients were male, and the mean age was approximately 55 years, with a range of about 23 to 90. Peripheral TCRbeta sequencing aimed to test whether ivuxolimab altered TCR sequence diversity and caused clonal T-cell expansion. Patients were allowed to have had prior anti-PD-1, anti-PD-L1 or anti-CTLA-4 therapy, and more than 35% of the dose-escalation patients had been treated with checkpoint inhibitors. What the work shows at the level of the full study, not this receptor alone: After ivuxolimab, expanded clones were on average more numerous among CD8+ T cells than among CD4+ T cells. At doses from 0.1 to 3.0 mg/kg, clonal expansion was seen in both CD4+ and CD8+ blood T cells between baseline and week 6. Partial responders in the 0.1-3.0 mg/kg groups had among the lowest normalized peripheral clonal expansion, especially among CD8+ T cells. Low levels of normalized T-cell clonal expansion were also seen in some patients who did not respond. Which antigens the clonally expanded peripheral T cells were specific for was not determined.

Patients with a history of autoimmune disease or receiving systemic immunosuppression were excluded from the trial. In every dose cohort, peripheral blood was drawn for TCR sequencing at baseline, cycle 4 day 1, and cycle 7 day 1. Samples were obtained from an open-label, multicenter, first-in-human phase I dose-escalation trial of ivuxolimab. The trial enrolled adults with locally advanced or metastatic head and neck squamous cell, hepatocellular, melanoma or renal cell carcinoma. CD4+ and CD8+ T cells were sorted separately from peripheral blood before TCR sequencing. According to the germline V gene, CDR1 reads MDHEN and CDR2 reads SYDVKM. The CDR3 sequence holds 15 residues, the cysteine and phenylalanine included. Solely the CDR3 DNA is kept, with 45 bases framed from the first base. V is trimmed back by 2 bases and J by 6 bases, and the junction contains 5 bases that no gene match accounts for.

Genomic DNA was isolated from the sorted cells so that the TCRbeta CDR3 region could be sequenced. TCRbeta CDR3 regions were sequenced using the immunoSEQ Assay. Entries here come from immuneACCESS through TCRdb and include only in-frame sequences with V and J called. Some clones fail to appear in such tables; in the studies checked, an unresolved V gene covers under half of the shortfall, and the cause of the remainder is unknown. In all, the sample holds over 55,000 clones, and over 60% of those were seen once. The ten largest clones add up to roughly 6.3% of the sample. The rearrangement combines TRBV28 with TRBJ2-1, with 9 central nucleotides matching TRBD2. This specimen consisted of CD4+ or CD8+ T cells sorted from blood, obtained in a trial of the OX40 agonist ivuxolimab. This receptor was obtained from an adult with an advanced solid tumor such as melanoma, head and neck, liver or kidney cancer. The CDR3 corresponds to CASSLPLAGPNEQFF. The DNA sequence follows: TGTGCCAGCAGTTTACCCCTAGCGGGACCCAATGAGCAGTTCTTC.